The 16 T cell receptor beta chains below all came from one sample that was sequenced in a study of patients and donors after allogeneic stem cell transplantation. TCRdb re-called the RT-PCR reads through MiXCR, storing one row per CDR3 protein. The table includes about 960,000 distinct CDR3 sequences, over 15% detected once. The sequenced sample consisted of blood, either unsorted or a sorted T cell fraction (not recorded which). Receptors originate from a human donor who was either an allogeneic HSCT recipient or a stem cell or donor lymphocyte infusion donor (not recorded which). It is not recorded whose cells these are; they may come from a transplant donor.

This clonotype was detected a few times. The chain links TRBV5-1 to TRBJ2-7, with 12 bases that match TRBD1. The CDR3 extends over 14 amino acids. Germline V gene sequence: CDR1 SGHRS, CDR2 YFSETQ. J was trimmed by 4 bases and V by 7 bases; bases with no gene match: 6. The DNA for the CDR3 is TGCGCCAGCGCGGGACAGGGGGCGTTTTACGAGCAGTACTTC. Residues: CASAGQGAFYEQYF.

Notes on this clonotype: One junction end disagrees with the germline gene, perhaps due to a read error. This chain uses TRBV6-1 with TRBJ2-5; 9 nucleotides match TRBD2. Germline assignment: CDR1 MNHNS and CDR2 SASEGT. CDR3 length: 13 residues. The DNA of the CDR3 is TGTGCCAGCAGAGAAGCGGGGGGAGAGACCCAGTACTTC. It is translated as CASREAGGETQYF.

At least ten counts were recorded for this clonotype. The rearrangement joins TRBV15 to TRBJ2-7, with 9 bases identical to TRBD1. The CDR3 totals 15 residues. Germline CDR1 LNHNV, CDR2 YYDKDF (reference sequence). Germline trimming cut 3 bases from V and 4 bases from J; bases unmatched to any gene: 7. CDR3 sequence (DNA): TGTGCCACCAGCAGCCCGGGACAGGGAAAGTACGAGCAGTACTTC. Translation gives CATSSPGQGKYEQYF.

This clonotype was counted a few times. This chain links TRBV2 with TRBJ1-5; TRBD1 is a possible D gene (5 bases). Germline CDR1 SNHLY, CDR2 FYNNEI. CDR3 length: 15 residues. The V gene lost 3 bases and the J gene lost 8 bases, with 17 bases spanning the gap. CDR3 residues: CASSDEGSRREPQHF. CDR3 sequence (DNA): TGTGCCAGCAGTGATGAGGGGTCGAGGAGAGAGCCCCAGCATTTT.

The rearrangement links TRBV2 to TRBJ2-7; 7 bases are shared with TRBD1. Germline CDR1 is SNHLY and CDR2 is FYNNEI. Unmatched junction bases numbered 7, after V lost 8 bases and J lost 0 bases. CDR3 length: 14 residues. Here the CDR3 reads CASGIGGSSYEQYF. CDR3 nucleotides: TGTGCCAGCGGTATAGGGGGCAGCTCCTACGAGCAGTACTTC.

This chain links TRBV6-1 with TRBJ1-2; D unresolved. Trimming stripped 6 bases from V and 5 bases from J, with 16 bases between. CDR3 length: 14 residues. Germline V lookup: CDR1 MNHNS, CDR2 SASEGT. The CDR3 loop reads CASSPGSGGYGYTF. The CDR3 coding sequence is TGTGCCAGCAGCCCCGGTTCAGGAGGTTATGGCTACACCTTC.

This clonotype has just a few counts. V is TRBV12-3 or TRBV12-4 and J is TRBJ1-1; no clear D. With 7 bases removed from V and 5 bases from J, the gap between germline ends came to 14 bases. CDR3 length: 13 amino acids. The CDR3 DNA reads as TGTGCCAGCATTCCCTCCGGAAGGACTGAAGCTTTCTTT. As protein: CASIPSGRTEAFF.

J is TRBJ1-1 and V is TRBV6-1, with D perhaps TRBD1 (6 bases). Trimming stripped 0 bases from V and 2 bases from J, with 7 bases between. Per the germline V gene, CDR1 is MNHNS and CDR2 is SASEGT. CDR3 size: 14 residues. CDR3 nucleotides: TGTGCCAGCAGTGAAGCCGGGACAAACACTGAAGCTTTCTTT. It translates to CASSEAGTNTEAFF.

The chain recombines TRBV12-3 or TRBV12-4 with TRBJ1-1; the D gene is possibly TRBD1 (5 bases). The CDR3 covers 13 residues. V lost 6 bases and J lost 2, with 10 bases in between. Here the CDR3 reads CASRRTLNTEAFF. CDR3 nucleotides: TGTGCCAGCAGGCGGACACTCAACACTGAAGCTTTCTTT.

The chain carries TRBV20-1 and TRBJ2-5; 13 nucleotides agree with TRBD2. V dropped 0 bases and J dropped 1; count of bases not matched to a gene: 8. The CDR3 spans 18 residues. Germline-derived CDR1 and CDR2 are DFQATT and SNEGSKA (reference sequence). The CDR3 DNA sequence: TGCAGTGCTAGAGAGAGGACTAGCGGGAGAATTGCCCAAGAGACCCAGTACTTC. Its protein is CSARERTSGRIAQETQYF.

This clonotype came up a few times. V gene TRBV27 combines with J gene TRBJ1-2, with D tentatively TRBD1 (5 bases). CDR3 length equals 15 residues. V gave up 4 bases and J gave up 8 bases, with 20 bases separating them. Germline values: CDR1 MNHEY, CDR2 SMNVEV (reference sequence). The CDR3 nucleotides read TGTGCCAGCAGTTATCCCGGGACGGCCCCGGGAGGCTACACCTTC. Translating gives CASSYPGTAPGGYTF.

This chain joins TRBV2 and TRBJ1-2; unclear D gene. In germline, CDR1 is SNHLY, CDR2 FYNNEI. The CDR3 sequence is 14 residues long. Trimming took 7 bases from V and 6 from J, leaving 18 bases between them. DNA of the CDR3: TGTGCCAGCATCCTCCAGGTAGTTCAAGATGGCTACACCTTC. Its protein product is CASILQVVQDGYTF.

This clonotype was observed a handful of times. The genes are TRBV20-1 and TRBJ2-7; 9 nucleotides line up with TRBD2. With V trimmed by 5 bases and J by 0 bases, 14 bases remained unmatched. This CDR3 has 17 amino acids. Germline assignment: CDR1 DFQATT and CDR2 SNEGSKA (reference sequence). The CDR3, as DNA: TGCAGTGCTCAACCCCAGGCTAGCGGGATCCTCTCCTACGAGCAGTACTTC. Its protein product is CSAQPQASGILSYEQYF.

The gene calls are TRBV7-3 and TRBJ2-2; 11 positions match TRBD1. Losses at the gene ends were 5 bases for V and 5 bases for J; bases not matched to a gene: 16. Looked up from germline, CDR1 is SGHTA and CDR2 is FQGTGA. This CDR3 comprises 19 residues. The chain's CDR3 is CASSDYLRTGGLGTGELFF. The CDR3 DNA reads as TGTGCCAGCAGCGATTACCTCCGGACAGGGGGCCTTGGAACCGGGGAGCTGTTTTTT.

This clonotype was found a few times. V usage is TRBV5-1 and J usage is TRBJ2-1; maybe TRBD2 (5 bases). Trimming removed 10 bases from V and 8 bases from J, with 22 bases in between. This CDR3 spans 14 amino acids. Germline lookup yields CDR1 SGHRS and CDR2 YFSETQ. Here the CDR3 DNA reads TGCGCCTCAACCAGAGGGCTAGGCGTATATGAGCAGTTCTTC. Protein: CASTRGLGVYEQFF.

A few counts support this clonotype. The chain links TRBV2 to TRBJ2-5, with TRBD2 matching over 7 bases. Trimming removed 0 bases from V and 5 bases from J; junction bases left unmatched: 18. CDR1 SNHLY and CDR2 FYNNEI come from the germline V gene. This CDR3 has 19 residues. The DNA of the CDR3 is TGTGCCAGCAGTGAAGCGCTTTTGGGGACGACTAGCCGGGAGGAGACCCAGTACTTC. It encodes CASSEALLGTTSREETQYF.